This T cell receptor (beta chain) is from a study of monozygotic twins with inflammatory bowel disease. This CDR3 spans 16 amino acids. Germline V gene data show CDR1 as MDHEN and CDR2 as SYDVKM. One entry per CDR3 protein, without DNA, is what TCRdb gives after re-calling the 5' RACE reads. This repertoire includes around 140,000 distinct CDR3 sequences. The V call is TRBV28, the J call TRBJ2-7; TCRdb's D gene call, TRBD2, goes unchecked for lack of DNA. Sequencing was performed on blood. This receptor was obtained from a human donor with ulcerative colitis or Crohn's disease, or a healthy co-twin of an affected twin (not recorded which). CDR3 sequence reads: CASSLPASGRGYEQYF.